This T cell receptor beta chain was observed in a study of regulatory T cells in long-lasting Graves disease. Study context: Positive TSH receptor antibodies alongside over 5 years of antithyroid drugs were what marked Graves' disease as persistent.

Findings of the study overall: Among samples with persistent disease, TRBV28, TRBJ1-2 and TRBJ2-5 were favored.

This clonotype has a count of ten or more. The antigen is not known. CDR3 regions were amplified by Arm-PCR using iRepertoire HTBI primers to build TCR beta libraries. A single record per CDR3 protein comes from TCRdb applying MiXCR to the multiplex PCR reads. The table shows 700,000 or so distinct CDR3 sequences, with around 30% occurring only once. The sample's time point: persistent/refractory GD, antithyroid drugs over 5 years with positive TRAb. RNA isolated from PBMCs was used to make the TCR library. Patients of an endocrinology department in Xi'an, China, were included. The CDR3 is 13 amino acids. The V end was cut by 5 bases, the J end by 10 bases, with 17 bases between.

The source is a female donor with Graves disease. Here the sequenced sample was peripheral blood mononuclear cells (PBMCs), taken when the disease was refractory, from a patient treated with antithyroid drugs. This sequence joins TRBV12-3 or TRBV12-4 and TRBJ1-1; D gene uncertain. The chain's CDR3 is CASSHRPKLRAFF. CDR3 DNA: TGTGCCAGCAGTCACCGACCTAAATTGCGAGCTTTCTTT.